Listed below are T cell receptor beta chains from one sample, sequenced in a study of shared clonotypes between healthy human individuals. The method was immunoSEQ multiplex PCR; TCRdb's version includes in-frame clones alone and lacks a portion of them. The sample lists under 600,000 clones; roughly 79% were seen once. The sequencing input was PBMCs. The receptor source for this set is a woman aged 35 to 49 in good health. Some clones in this sample may be carry-over from other donors' samples. The CDR3 runs from the conserved cysteine through the conserved F or W. A D gene is named only where the DNA matches it firmly. Clone size appears in some rows only: once, few, many, or a class for an expanded clone.

j_gene | d_gene | abundance | v_gene | CDR3aa | CDR3nt
TRBJ2-7 | . | . | TRBV5-1 | CASSPEGRPSYEQYF | TGCGCCAGCAGCCCCGAAGGGAGGCCCTCCTACGAGCAGTACTTC
TRBJ2-1 | TRBD2 | . | TRBV9 | CASSVELALYNEQFF | TGTGCCAGCAGCGTAGAACTAGCGCTCTACAATGAGCAGTTCTTC
TRBJ2-2 | TRBD1 | once | TRBV18 | CASSSGRTGSPSGTGELFF | TGTGCCAGCTCATCAGGAAGGACAGGATCCCCCTCTGGCACCGGGGAGCTGTTTTTT
TRBJ2-3 | TRBD2 | . | TRBV4-2 | CASSQDGREALSTDTQYF | TGTGCCAGCAGCCAAGATGGGCGGGAGGCCCTGAGCACAGATACGCAGTATTTT
TRBJ1-2 | . | . | TRBV7-2 | CASSPMGQITNYGYTF | TGTGCCAGCAGCCCAATGGGACAAATAACTAACTATGGCTACACCTTC
TRBJ1-3 | . | . | TRBV7-8 | CASSLREESGNTIYF | TGTGCCAGCAGCTTAAGGGAAGAGTCTGGAAACACCATATATTTT
TRBJ2-7 | . | . | TRBV15 | CATSRKPQGLPYEQYF | TGTGCCACCAGCAGAAAACCCCAGGGATTGCCCTACGAGCAGTACTTC
TRBJ2-7 | . | . | TRBV11-2 | CASSAGLGVYEQYF | TGTGCCAGCAGCGCCGGACTGGGGGTCTACGAGCAGTACTTC
TRBJ1-4 | . | . | TRBV30 | CALHSTVVNEKLFF | TGTGCCTTGCATTCGACAGTTGTTAATGAAAAACTGTTTTTT
TRBJ2-5 | TRBD2 | once | TRBV5-1 | CASSLVGASGSVETQYF | TGCGCCAGCAGCTTGGTGGGGGCTAGCGGGAGTGTAGAGACCCAGTACTTC
TRBJ2-7 | . | . | TRBV11-2 | CASSIGGGEQYF | TGTGCCAGCAGCATAGGAGGCGGAGAGCAGTACTTC
TRBJ2-3 | TRBD1 | . | TRBV5-4 | CASTNRDRGTDTQYF | TGTGCCAGCACAAACCGGGACAGGGGCACAGATACGCAGTATTTT
TRBJ2-1 | . | . | TRBV27 | CASMGRGNYNEQFF | TGTGCCAGCATGGGGCGGGGAAACTACAATGAGCAGTTCTTC
TRBJ1-1 | . | few | TRBV5-1 | CASSLGWGSDTEAFF | TGCGCCAGCAGCTTGGGCTGGGGGTCGGACACTGAAGCTTTCTTT
TRBJ2-5 | . | . | TRBV6-5 | CASSYSVTGLQETQYF | TGTGCCAGCAGTTACTCGGTGACTGGACTCCAAGAGACCCAGTACTTC
TRBJ2-1 | TRBD2 | . | TRBV7-3 | CASSPQLAGEQFF | TGTGCCAGCAGCCCCCAACTAGCGGGGGAGCAGTTCTTC
TRBJ1-5 | . | . | TRBV19 | CASSRSNQPQHF | TGTGCCAGTAGCCGTAGCAATCAGCCCCAGCATTTT
TRBJ1-3 | . | many | TRBV27 | CASSPAQGRSGNTIYF | TGTGCCAGCAGTCCCGCCCAGGGGCGTTCGGGAAACACCATATATTTT
TRBJ2-7 | . | . | TRBV5-1 | CASSWGDGIEQYF | TGCGCCAGCAGCTGGGGGGACGGAATCGAGCAGTACTTC
TRBJ2-7 | TRBD1 | . | TRBV9 | CASSPRTGSDYEQYF | TGTGCCAGCAGCCCCCGGACAGGGTCTGACTACGAGCAGTACTTC
TRBJ2-7 | . | . | TRBV7-2 | CASSLVGRDYEQYF | TGTGCCAGCAGCTTAGTAGGCAGAGACTACGAGCAGTACTTC
TRBJ2-3 | TRBD2 | few | TRBV11-2 | CASSLRGAGGGVDTQYF | TGTGCCAGCAGCTTGCGGGGGGCGGGAGGAGGGGTGGATACGCAGTATTTT